This TCR beta chain was sequenced during a study of Ad26.COV2.S vaccination and SARS-CoV-2 variants. Across the study: Donor got 5x10^10 or 1x10^11 viral particles of Ad26.COV2.S.

TCRdb's table, derived via immunoSEQ multiplex PCR, lists solely in-frame clones and lacks some. Of approximately 480,000 clones listed, 70% to 90% were seen once; the top ten hold about 13%. Treatment defined: around 19 received Ad26.COV2.S at low or high dose, single or two shots; about 5 received placebo; per-sample allocation not given. The investigators took samples on day 63 after the first vaccine or placebo injection. This material consisted of peripheral blood, taken in a trial of Ad26.COV2.S vaccine versus placebo. The TCR originated in a person aged 18-60 years who received the Ad26.COV2.S COVID-19 vaccine or a placebo.

The CDR3 nucleotides read TGTGCCAGCAGTCGACAGGGATCAAGCCGGTTCTTC. It is translated as CASSRQGSSRFF. The rearrangement joins TRBV2 to TRBJ2-1, with 7 bases that match TRBD1. Germline values: CDR1 SNHLY, CDR2 FYNNEI. With 5 bases clipped from V and 15 bases from J, the junction kept 10 bases outside the gene matches. The CDR3 covers 12 residues.